This TCR beta chain was captured by sequencing in a study of identical twins. CDR3 length: 13 residues. V lost 2 bases, J lost 4 bases, and 9 bases lay in between. Per the germline V gene, CDR1 is SGHTA and CDR2 is FQGNSA. In this sample, this clonotype turned up once. TCRdb reprocessed the 5' RACE reads via MiXCR and lists one record per CDR3 protein. This sample has nearly 200,000 distinct CDR3 sequences, with more than 15% found just once. These data also featured in a second study, about T cells expressing NK-cell markers. That work states: In several donors, dominant clonotypes made up about 28.3-65% of CD3+CD56-NKG2C+ cells.

This TCR was recovered from a woman younger than 35 in good health. The V gene is TRBV7-2, the J gene TRBJ2-7, with no clear D. The sequencing input was CD8+ T cells sorted from blood. CDR3 DNA sequence: TGTGCCAGCAGCTTAAATCCGGTATACGAGCAGTACTTC. The encoded protein is CASSLNPVYEQYF.